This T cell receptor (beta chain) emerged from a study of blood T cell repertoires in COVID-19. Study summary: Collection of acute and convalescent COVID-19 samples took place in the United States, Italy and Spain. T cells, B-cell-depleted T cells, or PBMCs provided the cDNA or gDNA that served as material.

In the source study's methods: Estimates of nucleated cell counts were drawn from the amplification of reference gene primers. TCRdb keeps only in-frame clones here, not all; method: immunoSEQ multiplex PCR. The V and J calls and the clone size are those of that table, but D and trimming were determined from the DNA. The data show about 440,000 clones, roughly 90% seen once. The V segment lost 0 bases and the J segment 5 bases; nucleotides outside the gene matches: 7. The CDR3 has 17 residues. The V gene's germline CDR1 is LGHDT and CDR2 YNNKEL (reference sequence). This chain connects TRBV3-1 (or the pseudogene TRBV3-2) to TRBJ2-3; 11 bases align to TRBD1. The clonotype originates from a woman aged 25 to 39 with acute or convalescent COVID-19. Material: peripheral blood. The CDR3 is CASSQDRGDRGLDTQYF. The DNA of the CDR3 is TGTGCCAGCAGCCAAGATAGGGGGGACAGGGGGTTAGATACGCAGTATTTT.